The 20 T cell receptor beta chains presented below share a single source sample, sequenced in a study of blood T cells in healthy people across ages. Primed by a sample-barcoded 5' primer and a J-beta primer mix, a second PCR proceeded for about 6 to 12 cycles. TCRdb processed the 5' RACE reads anew with MiXCR; each CDR3 protein has one entry. The sample carries hundreds of thousands of distinct CDR3 sequences, about half recorded once. Source material: blood. The receptors were sampled from a woman aged 55-75 years in good health.

This rearrangement joins TRBV7-9 to TRBJ2-7; tentatively, D is TRBD2 (5 bases). The CDR3 consists of 16 residues. Germline loops: CDR1 SEHNR, CDR2 FQNEAQ (reference sequence). Trimming took 0 bases from V and 6 from J, leaving 18 bases between them. CDR3 sequence (DNA): TGTGCCAGCAGCTTAGCTGGAACCGGGGTCAAGGGCGAGCAGTACTTC. This translates into CASSLAGTGVKGEQYF.

The chain has TRBV9 and TRBJ1-2; D possibly corresponds to TRBD1 (5 bases). This CDR3 spans 16 amino acids. The ends were cut back, 1 base at V and 4 bases at J, with 17 bases in the middle. CDR1 SGDLS and CDR2 YYNGEE come from the germline V gene. CDR3 loop: CASSVTAFGGTYGYTF. CDR3 in DNA: TGTGCCAGCAGCGTAACCGCATTTGGGGGTACCTATGGCTACACCTTC.

The gene calls are TRBV10-3 and TRBJ2-5; D may match TRBD1 or TRBD2 (5 bases each). Germline values: CDR1 ENHRY, CDR2 SYGVKD. The length of the CDR3 is 15 residues. The germline V and J ends were trimmed by 3 bases and 2 bases, with 13 bases remaining between them. The CDR3, as DNA: TGTGCCATCAGTGACGCTAGGGGAGCTCAAGAGACCCAGTACTTC. Its translation is CAISDARGAQETQYF.

The rearrangement uses TRBV3-1 and TRBJ2-3; the D is unclear. Trimming removed 1 base from V and 1 base from J, with 12 bases in between. The CDR3 is 16 residues long. Per germline, CDR1 LGHDT and CDR2 YNNKEL (reference sequence). The CDR3, as DNA: TGTGCCAGCAGCCAAGGTGCACAGACCGGCACAGATACGCAGTATTTT. Translating it yields CASSQGAQTGTDTQYF.

The V and J genes are TRBV9 and TRBJ1-6; D may be TRBD1 (6 bases). The V gene lost 4 bases and the J gene lost 7 bases, with 15 bases spanning the gap. The V gene's germline CDR1 is SGDLS and CDR2 YYNGEE. The CDR3 sequence is 15 residues long. This chain's CDR3 is CASSFSRQANSPLHF. CDR3 nucleotides: TGTGCCAGCAGCTTTTCCCGACAGGCAAATTCACCCCTCCACTTT.

The rearrangement joins TRBV7-9 to TRBJ1-2, with 9 nucleotides matching TRBD1. The CDR3 consists of 12 residues. CDR1 and CDR2 (germline): SEHNR, FQNEAQ (reference sequence). V dropped 8 bases and J dropped 9; count of bases not matched to a gene: 7. CDR3 amino acids: CASSGTGTSYTF. CDR3 sequence (DNA): TGTGCCAGCTCCGGGACAGGGACCAGCTACACCTTC.

This clonotype was seen more than once but under ten times. The chain employs TRBV23-1 and TRBJ2-5; D unclear. TRBV23-1 is an open reading frame whose function is uncertain. This CDR3 is built from 16 residues. V gave up 1 base and J gave up 6 bases, with 18 bases separating them. In DNA form, the CDR3 reads TGCGCCAGCAGTCAATTCCGGGCCCTCGCAGGTCAGACCCAGTACTTC. The encoded protein is CASSQFRALAGQTQYF.

The chain has TRBV10-3 and TRBJ2-7; unclear D gene. The CDR3 totals 11 residues. The germline V gene has CDR1 ENHRY and CDR2 SYGVKD. Trimming removed 2 bases from V and 7 bases from J, with 6 bases in between. The chain's CDR3 is CAISEAVEQYF. CDR3 in DNA: TGTGCCATCAGTGAGGCGGTGGAGCAGTACTTC.

This clonotype has more than one count but fewer than ten. This chain uses TRBV4-2 with TRBJ1-5; D may be TRBD1 (6 bases). Trimming pared 1 base from V and 5 bases from J, leaving 18 bases between. The CDR3 totals 17 residues. Germline assignment: CDR1 LGHNA and CDR2 YNFKEQ. CDR3 in DNA: TGTGCCAGCAGCCAAGGGGGGGTAGGGACAATAGATCAGCCCCAGCATTTT. Protein product: CASSQGGVGTIDQPQHF.

This clonotype was counted ten times or more. This chain links TRBV7-2 with TRBJ2-1, with D possibly being TRBD1 or TRBD2 (6 bases each). The CDR3 spans 15 residues. Trimming shortened V by 2 bases and J by 4 bases, and 12 bases separated the two germline ends. Germline values: CDR1 SGHTA, CDR2 FQGNSA. CDR3 protein: CASSLSGASYNEQFF. The CDR3 DNA sequence: TGTGCCAGCAGCTTATCGGGGGCGTCTTACAATGAGCAGTTCTTC. The entire variable domain, with the rest obtained from reference TRBV7-2 and TRBJ2-1, is as follows: GAGVSQSPSNKVTEKGKDVELRCDPISGHTALYWYRQSLGQGLEFLIYFQGNSAPDKSGLPSDRFSAERTGGSVSTLTIQRTQQEDSAVYLCASSLSGASYNEQFFGPGTRLTVL.

J is TRBJ2-5 and V is TRBV7-2; D is perhaps TRBD1 or TRBD2 (5 bases each). Germline V gives CDR1 SGHTA, CDR2 FQGNSA. Between the trimmed V and J ends, which lost 8 bases and 5 bases, there was a span of 21 bases. CDR3 length: 15 amino acids. The CDR3 region has the DNA TGTGCCAGCGGACGCAGGGACCCTCCACGGGAGACCCAGTACTTC. This sequence encodes CASGRRDPPRETQYF.

The table lists this clonotype with a few counts. This rearrangement joins TRBV7-2 to TRBJ2-3; D might be TRBD2 (6 bases). V lost 5 bases to trimming and J lost 0 bases, with 12 bases between them. Looked up from germline, CDR1 is SGHTA and CDR2 is FQGNSA. The CDR3 contains 15 residues. This CDR3 reads CASSPRGTSTDTQYF. CDR3 sequence (DNA): TGTGCCAGCAGCCCCCGTGGGACTAGCACAGATACGCAGTATTTT.

The chain joins TRBV20-1 to TRBJ2-5, with 7 bases that match TRBD2. V trimming: 6 bases; J trimming: 0 bases; junction bases outside the gene matches: 4. The CDR3 is 13 amino acids. CDR1 DFQATT and CDR2 SNEGSKA come from the germline V gene (reference sequence). The CDR3 coding sequence is TGCAGTGCCCTAGCGGAGCACCAAGAGACCCAGTACTTC. It encodes CSALAEHQETQYF.

For this clonotype: A much bigger clone sits one base away, suggesting this may be a read error. The chain combines TRBV29-1 with TRBJ1-1; 11 nucleotides align to TRBD1. Germline CDR1 SQVTM, CDR2 ANQGSEA. The CDR3 runs to 14 residues. The trim removed 6 bases at V and 4 bases at J, leaving 7 bases unmatched. In DNA, the CDR3 is TGCAGCGTCCCAGGGGACAGGGGGGGCACTGAAGCTTTCTTT. Its protein is CSVPGDRGGTEAFF.

The J gene is TRBJ2-1, the V gene TRBV4-3; TRBD2 matches 7 bases. V shed 3 bases, J shed 4 bases, and the junction held 9 bases outside the gene matches. CDR3 size: 16 residues. Germline loops: CDR1 LGHNA, CDR2 YSLEER. This CDR3 reads CASSHRAGRIYNEQFF. Here the CDR3 DNA reads TGCGCCAGCAGCCACCGAGCGGGACGGATTTACAATGAGCAGTTCTTC.

The V call is TRBV5-1, the J call TRBJ2-1; 8 positions match TRBD2. From germline, CDR1 is SGHRS and CDR2 YFSETQ. With V trimmed by 6 bases and J by 3 bases, 5 bases remained unmatched. The CDR3 spans 14 residues. The CDR3 nucleotides read TGCGCCAGCAAGGATAGCGGGAACTACAATGAGCAGTTCTTC. It translates to CASKDSGNYNEQFF.

This clonotype was picked up a small number of times. This chain joins TRBV9 and TRBJ2-3; 8 positions agree with TRBD2. The CDR3 extends over 15 amino acids. With 3 bases clipped from V and 5 bases from J, the junction kept 8 bases outside the gene matches. Germline CDR1 is SGDLS and CDR2 is YYNGEE. The CDR3 nucleotides read TGTGCCAGCAGCGCTTCTGGAGCGGGAGTAGATACGCAGTATTTT. Its protein is CASSASGAGVDTQYF.

The chain employs TRBV7-9 and TRBJ2-7, with D perhaps assigned TRBD1 or TRBD2 (6 bases each). The J call is in doubt because the DNA end fits TRBJ2-1 better. The CDR3 totals 12 residues. CDR1 and CDR2 (germline): SEHNR, FQNEAQ (reference sequence). CDR3: CANRDSYNEQFF. CDR3 DNA sequence: TGTGCCAACAGGGACTCATACAATGAGCAGTTCTTC.

This clonotype was recorded a few times. This chain links TRBV7-6 with TRBJ2-6; D possibly corresponds to TRBD1 (6 bases). In germline, CDR1 is SGHVS, CDR2 FNYEAQ. V was pared by 1 base and J by 2 bases, with 12 bases between. The CDR3 spans 17 residues. CDR3 in amino acids: CASSLGVYRAGANVLTF. CDR3 sequence (DNA): TGTGCCAGCAGCTTAGGGGTGTACAGGGCTGGGGCCAACGTCCTGACTTTC.

This clonotype was seen a few times. The J gene is TRBJ2-7, the V gene TRBV10-3; possibly TRBD1 for D (5 bases). The CDR3 totals 15 residues. V lost 6 bases to trimming and J lost 2 bases, with 17 bases between them. CDR1 is ENHRY and CDR2 is SYGVKD in the germline V gene. The CDR3 sequence is CAIRLSPTGTYEQYF. The CDR3 nucleotides read TGTGCCATCAGGCTCTCCCCTACAGGAACCTACGAGCAGTACTTC.